This TCR beta chain was identified in a study of CD8 T cells in Susac syndrome. V gave up 2 bases and J gave up 2 bases, with 18 bases separating them. Germline CDR1 and CDR2: DFQATT and SNEGSKA (reference sequence). This CDR3 is 17 amino acids long. The study sequenced TCR beta in blood CD8+ and CD4+ T cells. In the multiple sclerosis control group, patients were treatment-naive and had stable or active relapsing-remitting disease. TEMRA cells were enriched by FACS, while CD8+ and CD4+ T cells were obtained through a negative isolation that was performed magnetically. With random hexamers, about 0.45 to 1 ug RNA was reverse transcribed. An immunoSEQ multiplex PCR generated amplified TCR beta CDR3 products spanning 54 Vbeta and 13 Jbeta. TCRdb itself ran the immunoSEQ multiplex PCR reads through MiXCR, one entry per CDR3 protein. The sample yields 100,000 to 150,000 distinct CDR3 sequences, around 75% seen once.

Sequenced sample: CD8+ T cells from PBMCs. The genes are TRBV20-1 and TRBJ1-4; the D gene is possibly TRBD1 (5 bases). This receptor was taken from a human donor with multiple sclerosis. This chain's CDR3 is CSARPHPLQATNEKLFF. CDR3 DNA: TGCAGTGCTAGACCCCACCCTTTACAGGCGACTAATGAAAAACTGTTTTTT.